The 31 T cell receptor beta chains below were found in one sample sequenced in a study of T cells in Graves' hyperthyroidism and ophthalmopathy. Amplification yielded TCR beta CDR3 regions, with RNA transcripts as the source. With the HTBI primer set, the TCR CDR3 went through a first round of RT-PCR. TCRdb analysed the multiplex PCR reads with MiXCR anew, one entry per CDR3 protein. This table has 550,000 to 800,000 distinct CDR3 sequences, roughly 15% appearing once. Sequencing was carried out using blood. Receptors were obtained from a man between 18 and 35 years old with Graves' hyperthyroidism.

This clonotype appeared many times. The rearrangement uses TRBV7-2 and TRBJ1-1, with a tentative D call TRBD1 (5 bases). Per germline, CDR1 SGHTA and CDR2 FQGNSA. The CDR3 is made up of 16 amino acids. Trimming stripped 1 base from V and 0 bases from J, with 12 bases between. CDR3 in DNA: TGTGCCAGCAGCTTAGTGGGGCTTGGAATGAACACTGAAGCTTTCTTT. Translated, it gives CASSLVGLGMNTEAFF.

The gene calls are TRBV28 and TRBJ1-2; TRBD1 is a possible D gene (6 bases). Germline-derived CDR1 and CDR2 are MDHEN and SYDVKM. The CDR3 has 15 amino acids. Trimming removed 8 bases at V and 1 base at J, with 17 bases between. CDR3 nucleotide sequence: TGTGCCAGCCGGGGGAGGGGGGCGCTTAACTATGGCTACACCTTC. It is translated as CASRGRGALNYGYTF.

The chain is built from TRBV19 and TRBJ2-7, with D perhaps given as TRBD1 or TRBD2 (5 bases each). The CDR3 runs 13 residues. The germline V and J ends were trimmed by 8 bases and 6 bases, with 17 bases remaining between them. The germline V gene has CDR1 LNHDA and CDR2 SQIVND (reference sequence). DNA of the CDR3: TGTGCCAGTCAGGGCGGGCGCCGGGGCGAGCAGTACTTC. This codes for CASQGGRRGEQYF.

Many counts were recorded for this clonotype. J is TRBJ1-1 and V is TRBV28; D unclear. V lost 2 bases and J lost 5, with 21 bases in between. This CDR3 spans 17 amino acids. CDR1 is MDHEN, CDR2 SYDVKM, per germline. The CDR3 DNA follows: TGTGCCAGCAGTTTACCCCGAACGGACGGCTGGGGAACTGAAGCTTTCTTT. It codes for CASSLPRTDGWGTEAFF.

This clonotype appeared a single time. The rearrangement joins TRBV2 to TRBJ2-7; D is possibly TRBD1 (5 bases). V shed 7 bases and J shed 4 bases, with 17 bases lying between them. The CDR3 spans 14 residues. Germline V CDR1 and CDR2: SNHLY, FYNNEI. The CDR3 loop is CASTIDSQSYEQYF. The CDR3 region has the DNA TGTGCCAGCACCATAGACAGCCAATCTTACGAGCAGTACTTC.

Turning to this clonotype: The junction departs from the called germline gene at one end, perhaps through a read error. The rearrangement joins TRBV7-8 to TRBJ2-1; D gene unclear. With the DNA end fitting TRBJ2-7 better, the J assignment may be wrong. Germline CDR1 is SGHVS and CDR2 is FQNEAQ. CDR3 length equals 12 residues. CDR3 amino acids: CASSQEYNEQYF. In DNA form, the CDR3 reads TGCGCCAGCAGCCAAGAATACAATGAGCAGTACTTC.

This chain links TRBV4-1 with TRBJ2-2; D gene ambiguous. The CDR3 runs 14 residues. The V gene lost 3 bases and the J gene lost 6 bases, with 11 bases spanning the gap. Germline assignment: CDR1 MGHRA and CDR2 YSYEKL. This chain's CDR3 is CASSHIGAAGELFF. Here the CDR3 DNA reads TGCGCCAGCAGCCATATCGGCGCGGCCGGGGAGCTGTTTTTT.

This clonotype was detected many times. The chain employs TRBV15 and TRBJ2-7; 9 nucleotides line up with TRBD1. Germline CDR1 is LNHNV and CDR2 is YYDKDF (reference sequence). V lost 2 bases to trimming and J lost 5 bases; unmatched junction nucleotides: 13. This CDR3 is built from 17 residues. The CDR3 here is CATSRLSPGQGPHEQYF. As DNA, the CDR3 is TGTGCCACCAGCAGACTCTCCCCGGGACAGGGACCCCACGAGCAGTACTTC.

This clonotype was recorded a few times. The genes are TRBV11-2 and TRBJ1-1; D perhaps matches TRBD1 (5 bases). The CDR3 length is 15 residues. The germline V gene has CDR1 SGHAT and CDR2 FQNNGV. Trimming took 1 base from V and 4 from J, leaving 13 bases between them. This chain's CDR3 is CASSLGWGRSTEAFF. The CDR3 DNA reads as TGTGCCAGCAGCTTAGGGTGGGGCCGGAGCACTGAAGCTTTCTTT.

The chain recombines TRBV18 with TRBJ1-4; D perhaps matches TRBD1 (5 bases). CDR1 KGHSH and CDR2 LQKENI come from the germline V gene. The CDR3 has 15 amino acids. V shed 4 bases and J shed 3 bases, with 12 bases lying between them. CDR3 protein: CASSQQQASNEKLFF. The CDR3 nucleotides are TGTGCCAGCTCACAACAACAGGCTTCTAATGAAAAACTGTTTTTT.

At least ten counts were recorded for this clonotype. For the CDR3, the DNA is TGTGCCAGCAGTTTAAGGGCAGACCCAGCCGAAGCTTTCTTT. It specifies CASSLRADPAEAFF. This sequence joins TRBV7-2 and TRBJ1-1, with D unclear. V was trimmed by 6 bases and J by 8 bases, leaving 19 bases between them. The CDR3 has 14 residues. Germline V gene data show CDR1 as SGHTA and CDR2 as FQGNSA.

This chain joins TRBV28 and TRBJ2-5; D uncertain. CDR1 MDHEN and CDR2 SYDVKM come from the germline V gene. The germline V and J ends were trimmed by 2 bases and 5 bases, with 9 bases remaining between them. The CDR3 consists of 13 residues. The CDR3 DNA reads as TGTGCCAGCAGTTTAAGGAGTCTCGAGACCCAGTACTTC. Protein product: CASSLRSLETQYF. The full variable domain, with the rest looked up from reference TRBV28 and TRBJ2-5, is DVKVTQSSRYLVKRTGEKVFLECVQDMDHENMFWYRQDPGLGLRLIYFSYDVKMKEKGDIPEGYSVSREKKERFSLILESASTNQTSMYLCASSLRSLETQYFGPGTRLLVL.

This clonotype was recorded at least ten times. The V call is TRBV6-1, the J call TRBJ2-7; D ambiguous. Germline V lookup: CDR1 MNHNS, CDR2 SASEGT. The CDR3 covers 15 residues. V was cut by 5 bases and J by 1 base, with 15 bases left in between. In DNA, the CDR3 is TGTGCCAGCAGTCAGACGGGCCTCACTTCCTACGAGCAGTACTTC. This sequence encodes CASSQTGLTSYEQYF.

This clonotype has ten or more counts. The chain joins TRBV28 to TRBJ2-7, with D tentatively TRBD1 (6 bases). CDR3 size: 14 residues. The germline CDR1 and CDR2 sequences are MDHEN and SYDVKM. Trimming shortened V by 5 bases and J by 1 base, and 12 bases separated the two germline ends. The CDR3 DNA is TGTGCCAGCAGTCTAGAGACAGGTTCCTACGAGCAGTACTTC. Its translation is CASSLETGSYEQYF.

This clonotype was seen more than once but under ten times. J is TRBJ1-5 and V is TRBV6-5; no clear D. From germline, CDR1 is MNHEY and CDR2 SVGAGI. V lost 0 bases, J lost 7 bases, and 4 bases lay in between. The CDR3 covers 12 residues. Written as DNA, the CDR3 is TGTGCCAGCAGTTACTCGTGGCAGCCCCAGCATTTT. Translating gives CASSYSWQPQHF.

There are many counts of this clonotype. The V gene is TRBV20-1, the J gene TRBJ1-1; D call uncertain. The V end lost 0 bases, the J end lost 3 bases, and 5 bases lay between the germline ends. CDR3 size: 12 residues. CDR1 is DFQATT, CDR2 SNEGSKA, per germline (reference sequence). CDR3 in amino acids: CSARDDDTEAFF. CDR3 sequence (DNA): TGCAGTGCTAGAGATGACGACACTGAAGCTTTCTTT.

This clonotype was recorded at least ten times. The rearrangement uses TRBV20-1 and TRBJ2-7; D not resolved. CDR3 size: 14 residues. Looked up from germline, CDR1 is DFQATT and CDR2 is SNEGSKA (reference sequence). Trimming left V 5 bases short and J 2 bases short, with 16 bases between. This chain's CDR3 is CSAGMIGFAYEQYF. The DNA for the CDR3 is TGCAGTGCTGGGATGATTGGCTTCGCCTACGAGCAGTACTTC.

This clonotype has just a few counts. Germline is not matched at one junction end, which may reflect a read error. The chain combines TRBV28 with TRBJ1-3; 7 bases map to TRBD1. Per germline, CDR1 MDHEN and CDR2 SYDVKM. The CDR3 is 14 residues long. Written as DNA, the CDR3 is TGTGCCAGCAGTTCGACAGGGTCCGGAAGCACCATATATTTT. The encoded protein is CASSSTGSGSTIYF.

There are many counts of this clonotype. The V and J genes are TRBV2 and TRBJ1-5; tentative D call: TRBD1 (6 bases). Trimming shortened V by 6 bases and J by 4 bases, and 13 bases separated the two germline ends. This CDR3 is 14 amino acids long. The germline V gene has CDR1 SNHLY and CDR2 FYNNEI. The DNA of the CDR3 is TGTGCCAGCAGCCAGGGGACGCCGAATCAGCCCCAGCATTTT. Translation gives CASSQGTPNQPQHF.

This clonotype occurred many times. This chain connects TRBV20-1 to TRBJ2-1; 9 nucleotides agree with TRBD2. This CDR3 spans 12 amino acids. V was clipped by 5 bases and J by 8 bases; unmatched bases: 4. CDR1 and CDR2 (germline): DFQATT, SNEGSKA (reference sequence). DNA of the CDR3: TGCAGTGCTTACGGACTAGCGTATGAGCAGTTCTTC. Protein product: CSAYGLAYEQFF.

V is TRBV19 and J is TRBJ2-1, with a tentative D call TRBD2 (9 bases). From germline, CDR1 is LNHDA and CDR2 SQIVND (reference sequence). The V end lost 3 bases, the J end lost 7 bases, and 16 bases lay between the germline ends. CDR3 length: 15 residues. The CDR3 coding sequence is TGTGCCAGTAGTATTCTAGCGGGGACAGGAAATGAGCAGTTCTTC. Protein: CASSILAGTGNEQFF.

In its sample, this clonotype was seen many times. The chain uses TRBV5-1 and TRBJ2-7, with D unclear. The CDR3 spans 14 residues. Germline CDR1 SGHRS, CDR2 YFSETQ. The ends were cut back, 0 bases at V and 2 bases at J, with 9 bases in the middle. The CDR3: CASSLDLQAYEQYF. The CDR3 DNA follows: TGCGCCAGCAGCTTGGACCTGCAGGCCTACGAGCAGTACTTC.

V gene TRBV7-2 combines with J gene TRBJ2-1; D is unclear. The length of the CDR3 is 14 residues. With 6 bases removed from V and 2 bases from J, the gap between germline ends came to 11 bases. Per germline, CDR1 SGHTA and CDR2 FQGNSA. Here the CDR3 reads CASSRAIAYNEQFF. As DNA, the CDR3 is TGTGCCAGCAGTAGAGCTATCGCCTACAATGAGCAGTTCTTC.

At least ten counts were recorded for this clonotype. V gene TRBV12-3 or TRBV12-4 combines with J gene TRBJ2-1; either TRBD1 or TRBD2 may fit D (5 bases each). The CDR3 has 14 amino acids. Trimming took off 3 bases at V and 9 bases at J, with 15 bases between the two ends. CDR3: CASSFRGRLVEQFF. CDR3 nucleotides: TGTGCCAGCAGTTTTCGGGGACGCCTCGTTGAGCAGTTCTTC.

The rearrangement links TRBV2 to TRBJ2-7; unclear D gene. CDR1 and CDR2 (germline): SNHLY, FYNNEI. The germline V and J ends were trimmed by 4 bases and 1 base, with 11 bases remaining between them. This CDR3 region has 14 residues. This chain's CDR3 is CASSGRSTSYEQYF. The CDR3 region has the DNA TGTGCCAGCAGTGGTCGCAGTACGTCCTACGAGCAGTACTTC.

The chain couples TRBV7-9 to TRBJ2-1, with 8 nucleotides matching TRBD1. Matching the DNA end better, TRBJ2-7 makes the J call doubtful. The length of the CDR3 is 15 residues. Per the germline V gene, CDR1 is SEHNR and CDR2 is FQNEAQ (reference sequence). CDR3 bases: TGTGCCAGCAGCCCGACAGGGGATCTGGGCAATGAGCAGTACTTC. It is translated as CASSPTGDLGNEQYF.

The rearrangement links TRBV20-1 to TRBJ2-2; 9 bases are shared with TRBD1. The CDR3 runs to 15 residues. Germline-derived CDR1 and CDR2 are DFQATT and SNEGSKA (reference sequence). With 6 bases clipped from V and 3 bases from J, the junction kept 8 bases outside the gene matches. CDR3 nucleotides: TGCAGTGCCACAGGGGGCGCAAGATACACCGGGGAGCTGTTTTTT. Protein sequence: CSATGGARYTGELFF.

This chain connects TRBV29-1 to TRBJ2-6; D remains ambiguous. The CDR3 length is 14 residues. The germline V gene encodes CDR1 SQVTM and CDR2 ANQGSEA. The V end was cut by 6 bases, the J end by 0 bases, with 9 bases between. The CDR3 DNA is TGCAGCGTGGAGTGGCTCTCTGGGGCCAACGTCCTGACTTTC. It codes for CSVEWLSGANVLTF.

This clonotype was seen a few times. The chain uses TRBV7-8 and TRBJ1-5; no firm D call. V gave up 1 base and J gave up 2 bases, with 15 bases separating them. The length of the CDR3 is 17 residues. The V gene's germline CDR1 is SGHVS and CDR2 FQNEAQ. The CDR3 DNA is TGTGCCAGCAGCTTAGGGTTAGTTGTTCGAGGCAATCAGCCCCAGCATTTT. Translating it yields CASSLGLVVRGNQPQHF.

The rearrangement joins TRBV18 to TRBJ1-4; a weak D match, TRBD1 (5 bases). CDR3 size: 16 residues. Germline CDR1 is KGHSH and CDR2 is LQKENI. The V and J ends lost 6 bases and 6 bases respectively, with 20 bases between them. CDR3 bases: TGTGCCAGCTCCCAAAACGAGGGGCAATCGGATGAAAAACTGTTTTTT. Its protein product is CASSQNEGQSDEKLFF.

This clonotype has a count of ten or more. This chain uses TRBV20-1 with TRBJ1-2, with 7 bases lining up with TRBD1. The CDR3 spans 13 residues. Germline CDR1 DFQATT, CDR2 SNEGSKA (reference sequence). J lost 7 bases, V lost 0 bases, and 5 bases had no gene match. CDR3 sequence: CSARDRGDRGYTF. In DNA form, the CDR3 reads TGCAGTGCTAGAGACAGGGGGGATCGTGGCTACACCTTC.